This is a list of T cell receptor beta chains from one sample in a study of blood T cell repertoires in COVID-19. Sequenced by immunoSEQ multiplex PCR; TCRdb stores in-frame clones only, minus some. The sample lists 400,000 to 450,000 clones; around 87% were seen once. The sample was PBMCs or T cells enriched from blood (not recorded which). The origin of the receptors is a man between 25 and 39 years old who had recovered from COVID-19. Both conserved end residues are part of each CDR3. Each record gives: CDR3 length, V gene, J gene, D gene, clone size, CDR3 protein, CDR3 DNA. The D gene is left open where the match is weak. Clone size is given for some rows only: seen once, a few or many times, or a class if the clone is expanded.

14	TRBV4-2	TRBJ2-5	TRBD2	.	CASSQREIGETQYF	TGTGCCAGCAGCCAGCGGGAGATCGGAGAGACCCAGTACTTC
14	TRBV19	TRBJ2-7	.	.	CASSIVPGSYEQYF	TGTGCCAGTAGTATCGTCCCAGGCTCCTACGAGCAGTACTTC
14	TRBV11-1	TRBJ1-1	.	.	CASSPRSFYTEAFF	TGTGCCAGCAGCCCACGGTCGTTTTACACTGAAGCTTTCTTT
15	TRBV18	TRBJ1-2	.	.	CASSPRVGGPYGYTF	TGTGCCAGCTCACCTCGAGTGGGGGGGCCCTATGGCTACACCTTC
17	TRBV15	TRBJ2-5	.	.	CAIKASPWLDTKETQYF	TGTGCCATCAAGGCCAGCCCATGGTTAGACACAAAAGAGACCCAGTACTTC
15	TRBV5-1	TRBJ2-3	TRBD2	.	CASSLVGRGTDTQYF	TGCGCCAGCAGCTTGGTTGGGAGGGGCACAGATACGCAGTATTTT
15	TRBV28	TRBJ2-4	TRBD1	.	CASGQRIWTKNIQYF	TGTGCCTCGGGACAGCGTATCTGGACCAAAAACATTCAGTACTTC
16	TRBV5-1	TRBJ2-7	TRBD2	.	CASSLAASGRSHEQYF	TGCGCCAGCAGCTTGGCCGCTAGCGGGAGATCCCACGAGCAGTACTTC
13	TRBV27	TRBJ1-2	.	.	CASRGNPNEGYTF	TGTGCCAGCAGGGGCAACCCGAATGAGGGCTACACCTTC
19	TRBV5-1	TRBJ2-1	.	.	CASRSSMDFIGKGYNEQFF	TGCGCCAGCAGATCCTCAATGGATTTTATCGGGAAAGGCTACAATGAGCAGTTCTTC
16	TRBV7-9	TRBJ2-1	.	.	CASSRLDSGGSNEQFF	TGTGCCAGCAGCCGCCTGGACAGTGGGGGCAGCAACGAGCAGTTCTTC
13	TRBV24-1	TRBJ1-1	TRBD1	.	CATRGTGPTEAFF	TGTGCCACTCGTGGGACAGGGCCCACTGAAGCTTTCTTT
13	TRBV12-3/TRBV12-4	TRBJ1-5	.	.	CASRIGGDQPQHF	TGTGCCAGCAGGATAGGGGGAGATCAGCCCCAGCATTTT
15	TRBV4-1	TRBJ2-3	TRBD1	few	CASSHLDRDTDTQYF	TGCGCCAGCAGCCACCTGGACAGGGATACAGATACGCAGTATTTT
14	TRBV19	TRBJ1-5	.	.	CASSIDPGIQPQHF	TGTGCCAGTAGTATAGACCCAGGGATCCAGCCCCAGCATTTT
14	TRBV4-1	TRBJ2-5	.	.	CASSQPGDQETQYF	TGCGCCAGCAGCCAACCCGGGGACCAAGAGACCCAGTACTTC
14	TRBV7-9	TRBJ2-3	TRBD2	.	CASRPETSPDTQYF	TGTGCCAGCAGGCCGGAGACTAGCCCAGATACGCAGTATTTT
15	TRBV20-1	TRBJ1-6	.	once	CSASREGSYNSPLHF	TGCAGTGCTAGTCGTGAGGGCTCCTATAATTCACCCCTCCACTTT
14	TRBV2	TRBJ1-2	TRBD1	.	CASSGQGAAYGYTF	TGTGCCAGCAGCGGACAGGGGGCTGCCTATGGCTACACCTTC
17	TRBV19	TRBJ2-2	TRBD2	.	CASSIYGGRSNGGELFF	TGTGCCAGTAGTATTTACGGCGGGAGGTCAAATGGCGGGGAGCTGTTTTTT
11	TRBV7-9	TRBJ2-7	.	few	CASSPSYEQYF	TGTGCCAGCAGCCCTTCCTACGAGCAGTACTTC
14	TRBV28	TRBJ1-1	.	.	CASSFLGQSAEAFF	TGTGCCAGCAGTTTTTTAGGACAGAGTGCTGAAGCTTTCTTT
13	TRBV9	TRBJ2-5	.	.	CASSRGGEETQYF	TGTGCCAGCAGCAGGGGCGGAGAAGAGACCCAGTACTTC
12	TRBV7-9	TRBJ2-1	.	.	CASSLARGTGFF	TGTGCCAGCAGCTTAGCGCGGGGTACGGGGTTCTTC
15	TRBV30	TRBJ1-1	.	.	CAWSPGYGMNTEAFF	TGTGCCTGGAGCCCGGGGTACGGCATGAACACTGAAGCTTTCTTT
14	TRBV5-8	TRBJ1-2	.	.	CASSGRGANYGYTF	TGTGCCAGCAGCGGACGGGGAGCTAACTATGGCTACACCTTC
14	TRBV19	TRBJ2-2	TRBD2	.	CAVGATGGPGELFF	TGTGCCGTCGGAGCGACGGGAGGTCCCGGGGAGCTGTTTTTT